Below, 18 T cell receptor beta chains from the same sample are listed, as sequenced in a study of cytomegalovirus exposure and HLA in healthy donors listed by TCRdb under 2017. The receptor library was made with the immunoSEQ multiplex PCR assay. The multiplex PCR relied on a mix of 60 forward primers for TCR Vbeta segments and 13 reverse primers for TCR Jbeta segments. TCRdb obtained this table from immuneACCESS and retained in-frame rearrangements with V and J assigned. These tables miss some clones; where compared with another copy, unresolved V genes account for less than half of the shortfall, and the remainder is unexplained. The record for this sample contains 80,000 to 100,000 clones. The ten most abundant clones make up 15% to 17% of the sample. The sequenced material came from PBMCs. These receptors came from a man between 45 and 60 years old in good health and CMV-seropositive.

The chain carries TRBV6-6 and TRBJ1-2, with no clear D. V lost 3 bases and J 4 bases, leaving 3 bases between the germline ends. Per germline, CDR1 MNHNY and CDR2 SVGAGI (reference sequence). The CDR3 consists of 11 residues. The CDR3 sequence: CASSYLYGYTF. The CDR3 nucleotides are TGTGCCAGCAGTTATCTCTATGGCTACACCTTC.

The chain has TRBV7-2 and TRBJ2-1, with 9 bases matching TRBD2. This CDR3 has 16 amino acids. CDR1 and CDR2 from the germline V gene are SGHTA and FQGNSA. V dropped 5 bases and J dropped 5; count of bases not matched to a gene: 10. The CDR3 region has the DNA TGTGCCAGCAGCCCTCGTAGCGGGAGAGGCGACAATGAGCAGTTCTTC. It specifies CASSPRSGRGDNEQFF. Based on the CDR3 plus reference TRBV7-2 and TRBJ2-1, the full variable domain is GAGVSQSPSNKVTEKGKDVELRCDPISGHTALYWYRQSLGQGLEFLIYFQGNSAPDKSGLPSDRFSAERTGGSVSTLTIQRTQQEDSAVYLCASSPRSGRGDNEQFFGPGTRLTVL.

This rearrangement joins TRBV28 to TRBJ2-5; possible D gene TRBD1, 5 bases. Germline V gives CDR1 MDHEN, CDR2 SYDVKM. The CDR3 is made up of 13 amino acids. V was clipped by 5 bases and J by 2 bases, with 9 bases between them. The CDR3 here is CASSVGLQETQYF. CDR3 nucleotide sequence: TGTGCCAGCAGTGTGGGGCTACAAGAGACCCAGTACTTC.

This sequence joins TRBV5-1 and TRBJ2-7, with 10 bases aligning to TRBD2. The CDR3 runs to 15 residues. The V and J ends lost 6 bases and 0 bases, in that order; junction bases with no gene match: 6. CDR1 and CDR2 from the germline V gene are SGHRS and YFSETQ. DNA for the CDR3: TGCGCCAGCAAAGGTCTAGCGGGAGACTCCTACGAGCAGTACTTC. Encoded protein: CASKGLAGDSYEQYF.

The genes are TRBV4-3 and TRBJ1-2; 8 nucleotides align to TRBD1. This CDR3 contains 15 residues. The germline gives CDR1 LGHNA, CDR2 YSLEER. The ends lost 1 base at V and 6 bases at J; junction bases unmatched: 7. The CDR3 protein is CASSQVQAGGNGYTF. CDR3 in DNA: TGCGCCAGCAGCCAAGTTCAGGCAGGGGGCAATGGCTACACCTTC.

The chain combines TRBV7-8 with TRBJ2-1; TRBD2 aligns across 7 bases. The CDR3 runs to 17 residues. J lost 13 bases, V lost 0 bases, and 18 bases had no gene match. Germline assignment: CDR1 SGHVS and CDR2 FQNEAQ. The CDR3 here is CASSLASSVRALGLQFF. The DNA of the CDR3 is TGTGCCAGCAGCTTAGCGTCTTCGGTCAGGGCTTTGGGACTACAGTTCTTC.

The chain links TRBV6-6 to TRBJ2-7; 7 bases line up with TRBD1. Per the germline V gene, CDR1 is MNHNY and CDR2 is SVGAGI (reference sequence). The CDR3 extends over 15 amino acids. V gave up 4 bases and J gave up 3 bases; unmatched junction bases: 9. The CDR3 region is CASSSPGTALYEQYV. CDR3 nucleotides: TGTGCCAGCAGTTCCCCCGGGACAGCCCTCTACGAGCAGTACGTC.

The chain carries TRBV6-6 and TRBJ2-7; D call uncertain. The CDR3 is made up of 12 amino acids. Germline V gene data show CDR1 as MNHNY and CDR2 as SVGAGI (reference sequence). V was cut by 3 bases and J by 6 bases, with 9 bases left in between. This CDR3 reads CASSYAEREQYV. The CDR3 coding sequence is TGTGCCAGCAGTTATGCCGAGCGCGAGCAGTACGTC.

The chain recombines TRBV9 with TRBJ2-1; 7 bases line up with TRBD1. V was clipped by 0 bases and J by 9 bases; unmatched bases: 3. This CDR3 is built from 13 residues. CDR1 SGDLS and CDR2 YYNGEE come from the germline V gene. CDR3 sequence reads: CASSVVSGGEQFF. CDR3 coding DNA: TGTGCCAGCAGCGTAGTGTCAGGGGGTGAGCAGTTCTTC.

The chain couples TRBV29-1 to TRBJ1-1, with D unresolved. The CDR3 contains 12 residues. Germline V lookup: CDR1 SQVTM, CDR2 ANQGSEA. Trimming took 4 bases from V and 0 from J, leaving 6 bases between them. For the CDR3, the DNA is TGCAGCGTTGGGCAAATGAACACTGAAGCTTTCTTT. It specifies CSVGQMNTEAFF.

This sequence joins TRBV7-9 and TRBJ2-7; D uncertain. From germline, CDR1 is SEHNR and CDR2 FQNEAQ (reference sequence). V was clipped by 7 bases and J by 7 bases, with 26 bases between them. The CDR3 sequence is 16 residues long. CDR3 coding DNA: TGTGCCAGCACCGTTAGTGGCATAGCTCCCTTTGGGGAGCAGTACGTC. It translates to CASTVSGIAPFGEQYV.

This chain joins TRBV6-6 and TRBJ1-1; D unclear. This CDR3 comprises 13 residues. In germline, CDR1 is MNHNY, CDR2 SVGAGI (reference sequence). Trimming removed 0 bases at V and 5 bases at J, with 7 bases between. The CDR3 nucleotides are TGTGCCAGCAGTTACTCAGCATTGACTGAAGCTTTCTTT. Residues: CASSYSALTEAFF.

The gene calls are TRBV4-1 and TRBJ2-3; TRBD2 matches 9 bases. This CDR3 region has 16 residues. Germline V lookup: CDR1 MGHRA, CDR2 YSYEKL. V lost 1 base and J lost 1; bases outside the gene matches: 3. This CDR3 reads CASSQGSGSGTDTQYF. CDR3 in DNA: TGCGCCAGCAGCCAAGGTAGCGGGAGTGGCACAGATACGCAGTATTTT.

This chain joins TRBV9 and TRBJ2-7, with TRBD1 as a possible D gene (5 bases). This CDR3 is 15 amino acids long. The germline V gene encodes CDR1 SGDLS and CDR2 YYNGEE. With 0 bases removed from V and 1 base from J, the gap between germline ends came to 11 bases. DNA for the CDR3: TGTGCCAGCAGCGTAGAGGGGATCCCTTCCTACGAGCAGTACTTC. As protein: CASSVEGIPSYEQYF.

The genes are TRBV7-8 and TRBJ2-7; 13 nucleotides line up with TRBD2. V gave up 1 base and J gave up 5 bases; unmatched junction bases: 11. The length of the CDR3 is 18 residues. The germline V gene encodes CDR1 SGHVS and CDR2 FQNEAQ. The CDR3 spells CASSLDPGTSGVENEQYF. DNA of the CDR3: TGTGCCAGCAGCTTAGACCCCGGGACTAGCGGGGTAGAGAACGAGCAGTACTTC.

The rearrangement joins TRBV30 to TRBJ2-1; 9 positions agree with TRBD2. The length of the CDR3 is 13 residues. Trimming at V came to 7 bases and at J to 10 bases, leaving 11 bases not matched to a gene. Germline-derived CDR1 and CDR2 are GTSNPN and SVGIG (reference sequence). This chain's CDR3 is CALEGLAWGEQFF. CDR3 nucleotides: TGTGCCTTGGAGGGACTAGCATGGGGCGAGCAGTTCTTC.

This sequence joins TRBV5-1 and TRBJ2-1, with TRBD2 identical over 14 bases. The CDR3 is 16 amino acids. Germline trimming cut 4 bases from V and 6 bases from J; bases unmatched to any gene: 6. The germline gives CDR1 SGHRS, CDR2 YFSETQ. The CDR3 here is CASSLPGTSGSNEQFF. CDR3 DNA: TGCGCCAGCAGCCTCCCCGGGACTAGCGGGAGCAATGAGCAGTTCTTC.

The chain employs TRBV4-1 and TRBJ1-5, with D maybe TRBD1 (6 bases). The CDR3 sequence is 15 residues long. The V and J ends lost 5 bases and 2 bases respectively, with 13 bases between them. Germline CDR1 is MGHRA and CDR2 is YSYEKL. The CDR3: CASSYRVGGNQPQHF. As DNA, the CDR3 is TGCGCCAGCAGCTACAGGGTAGGAGGCAATCAGCCCCAGCATTTT.